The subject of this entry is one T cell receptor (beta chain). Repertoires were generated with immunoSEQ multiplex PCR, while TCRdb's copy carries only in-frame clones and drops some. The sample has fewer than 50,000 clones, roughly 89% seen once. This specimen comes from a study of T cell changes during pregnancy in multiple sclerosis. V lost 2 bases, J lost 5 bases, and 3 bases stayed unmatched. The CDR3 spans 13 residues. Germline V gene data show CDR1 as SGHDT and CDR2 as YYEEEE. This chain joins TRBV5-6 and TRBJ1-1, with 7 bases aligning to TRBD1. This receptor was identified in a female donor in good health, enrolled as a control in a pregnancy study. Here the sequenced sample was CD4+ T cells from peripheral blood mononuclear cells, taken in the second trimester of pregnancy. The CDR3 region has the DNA TGTGCCAGCAGCTTCGACAGGGAAACTGAAGCTTTCTTT. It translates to CASSFDRETEAFF. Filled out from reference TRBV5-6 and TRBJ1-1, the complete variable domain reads DAGVTQSPTHLIKTRGQQVTLRCSPKSGHDTVSWYQQALGQGPQFIFQYYEEEERQRGNFPDRFSGHQFPNYSSELNVNALLLGDSALYLCASSFDRETEAFFGQGTRLTVV.